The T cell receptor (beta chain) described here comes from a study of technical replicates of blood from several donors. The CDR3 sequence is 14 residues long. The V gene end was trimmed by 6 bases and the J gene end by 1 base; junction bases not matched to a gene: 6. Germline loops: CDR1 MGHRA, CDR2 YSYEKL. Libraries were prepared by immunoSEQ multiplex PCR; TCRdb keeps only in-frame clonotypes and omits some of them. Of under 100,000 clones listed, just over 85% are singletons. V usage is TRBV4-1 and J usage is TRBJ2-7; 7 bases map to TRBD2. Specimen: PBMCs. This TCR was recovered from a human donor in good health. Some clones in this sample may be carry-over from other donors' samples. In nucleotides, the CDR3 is TGCGCCAGCAGACGAACTAGCGCATCCTACGAGCAGTACTTC. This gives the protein CASRRTSASYEQYF.